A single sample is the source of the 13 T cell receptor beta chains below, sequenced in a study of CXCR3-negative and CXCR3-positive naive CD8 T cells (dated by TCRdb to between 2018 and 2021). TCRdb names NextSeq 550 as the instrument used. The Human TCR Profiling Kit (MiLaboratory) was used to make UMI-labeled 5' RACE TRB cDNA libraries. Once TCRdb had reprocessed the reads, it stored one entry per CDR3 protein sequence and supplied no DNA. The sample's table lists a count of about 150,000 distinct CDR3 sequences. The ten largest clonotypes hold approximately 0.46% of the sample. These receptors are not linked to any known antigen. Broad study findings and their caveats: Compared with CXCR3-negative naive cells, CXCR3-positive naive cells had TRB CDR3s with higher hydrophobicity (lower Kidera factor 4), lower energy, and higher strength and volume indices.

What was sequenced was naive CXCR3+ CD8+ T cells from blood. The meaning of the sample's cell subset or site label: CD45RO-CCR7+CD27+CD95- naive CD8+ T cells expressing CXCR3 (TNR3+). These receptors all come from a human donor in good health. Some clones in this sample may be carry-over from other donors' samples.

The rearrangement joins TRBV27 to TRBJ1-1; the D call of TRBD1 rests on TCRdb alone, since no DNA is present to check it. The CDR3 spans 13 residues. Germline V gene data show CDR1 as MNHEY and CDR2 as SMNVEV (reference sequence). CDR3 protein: CASSSGQAIEAFF.

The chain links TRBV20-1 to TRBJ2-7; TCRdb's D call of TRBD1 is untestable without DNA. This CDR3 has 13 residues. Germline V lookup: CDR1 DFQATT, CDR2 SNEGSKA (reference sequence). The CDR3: CSARLAPRDEQYF.

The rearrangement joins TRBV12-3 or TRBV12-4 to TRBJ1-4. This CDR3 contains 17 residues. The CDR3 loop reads CASRTTLPGAANEKLFF.

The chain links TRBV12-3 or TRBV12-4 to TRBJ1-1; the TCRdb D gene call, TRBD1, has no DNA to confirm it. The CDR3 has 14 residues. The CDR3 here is CASSLTDSNTEAFF.

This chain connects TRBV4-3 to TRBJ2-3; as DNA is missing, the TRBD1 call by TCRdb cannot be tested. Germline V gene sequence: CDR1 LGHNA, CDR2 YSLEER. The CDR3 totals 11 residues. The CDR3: CASSTQGTQYF.

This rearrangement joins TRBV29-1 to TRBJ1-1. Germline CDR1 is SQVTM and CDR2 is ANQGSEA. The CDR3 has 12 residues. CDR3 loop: CSVERAQAEAFF. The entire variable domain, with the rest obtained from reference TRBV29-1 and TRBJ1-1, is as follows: SAVISQKPSRDICQRGTSLTIQCQVDSQVTMMFWYRQQPGQSLTLIATANQGSEATYESGFVIDKFPISRPNLTFSTLTVSNMSPEDSSIYLCSVERAQAEAFFGQGTRLTVV.

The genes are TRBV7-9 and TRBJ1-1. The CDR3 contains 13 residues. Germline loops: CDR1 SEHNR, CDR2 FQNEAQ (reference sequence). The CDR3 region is CASRLEGDTEAFF.

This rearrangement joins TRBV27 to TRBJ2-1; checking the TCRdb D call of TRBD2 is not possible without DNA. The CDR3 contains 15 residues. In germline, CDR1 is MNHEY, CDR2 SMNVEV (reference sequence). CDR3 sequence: CASSPWGEGYNEQFF.

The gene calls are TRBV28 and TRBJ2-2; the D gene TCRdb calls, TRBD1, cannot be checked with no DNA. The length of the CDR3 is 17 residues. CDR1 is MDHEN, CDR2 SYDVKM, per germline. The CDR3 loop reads CASSIQPRAPGTGELFF.

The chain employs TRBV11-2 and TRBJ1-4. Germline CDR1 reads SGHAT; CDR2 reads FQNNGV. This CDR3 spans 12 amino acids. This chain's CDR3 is CASSQGLEKLFF.

The CDR3 sequence: CSAPTGEGRANEQFF. The chain recombines TRBV20-1 with TRBJ2-1; TCRdb's D call of TRBD2 is untestable without DNA. Germline V gene lookup returns CDR1 DFQATT and CDR2 SNEGSKA (reference sequence). CDR3 length equals 15 residues.

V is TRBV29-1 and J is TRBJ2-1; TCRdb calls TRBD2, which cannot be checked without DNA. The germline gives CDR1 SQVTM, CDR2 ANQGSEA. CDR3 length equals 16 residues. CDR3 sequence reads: CSVAGTSGRAWNEQFF.

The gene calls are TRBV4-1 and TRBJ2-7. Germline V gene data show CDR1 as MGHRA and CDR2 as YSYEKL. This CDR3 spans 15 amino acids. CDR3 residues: CASSQVQPSPYEQYF.